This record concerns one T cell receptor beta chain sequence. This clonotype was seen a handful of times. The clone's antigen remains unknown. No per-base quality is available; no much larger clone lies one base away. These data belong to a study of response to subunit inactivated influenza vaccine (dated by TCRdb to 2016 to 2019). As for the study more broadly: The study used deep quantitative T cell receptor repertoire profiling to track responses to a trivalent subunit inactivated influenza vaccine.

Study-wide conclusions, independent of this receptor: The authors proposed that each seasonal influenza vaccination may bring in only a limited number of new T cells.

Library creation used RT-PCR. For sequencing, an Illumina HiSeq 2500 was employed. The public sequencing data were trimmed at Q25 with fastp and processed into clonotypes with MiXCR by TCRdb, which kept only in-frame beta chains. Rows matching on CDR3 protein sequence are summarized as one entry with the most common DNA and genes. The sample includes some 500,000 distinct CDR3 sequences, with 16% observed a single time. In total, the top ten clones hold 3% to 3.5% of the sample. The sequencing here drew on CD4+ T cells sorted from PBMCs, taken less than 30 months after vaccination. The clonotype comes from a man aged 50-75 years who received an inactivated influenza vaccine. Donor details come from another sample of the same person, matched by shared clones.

The DNA is as follows: TGTGCCAGCAGCCGACAGAGAAACTATGGCTACACCTTC. It is translated as CASSRQRNYGYTF. This chain joins TRBV11-2 to TRBJ1-2, and the D gene may be TRBD1, 5 bases matching. From the cysteine through the phenylalanine, the CDR3 covers 13 amino acids. Only the CDR3 region is kept as DNA, spanning 39 bases read in frame from base 1. CDR1 SGHAT and CDR2 FQNNGV were looked up in the germline V gene. Trimming takes 5 bases from V and 2 bases from J, and the germline ends sit 9 bases apart.